This T cell receptor beta chain was observed in a study of blood T cell repertoires in COVID-19. The table came from immunoSEQ multiplex PCR; TCRdb's copy has only in-frame clones and leaves some out. Of about 110,000 clones listed, 88% are singletons. Per the germline V gene, CDR1 is MNHEY and CDR2 is SVGAGI. The CDR3 totals 16 residues. With V trimmed by 4 bases and J by 2 bases, 6 bases remained unmatched. This sequence originates from a human donor in a cohort sampled during active COVID-19. Sequencing input: peripheral blood. The chain links TRBV6-5 to TRBJ2-1; 9 bases align to TRBD2. CDR3 region: CASSLRAGGTYNEQFF. The CDR3 bases are TGTGCCAGCAGTTTAAGAGCGGGGGGTACCTACAATGAGCAGTTCTTC.